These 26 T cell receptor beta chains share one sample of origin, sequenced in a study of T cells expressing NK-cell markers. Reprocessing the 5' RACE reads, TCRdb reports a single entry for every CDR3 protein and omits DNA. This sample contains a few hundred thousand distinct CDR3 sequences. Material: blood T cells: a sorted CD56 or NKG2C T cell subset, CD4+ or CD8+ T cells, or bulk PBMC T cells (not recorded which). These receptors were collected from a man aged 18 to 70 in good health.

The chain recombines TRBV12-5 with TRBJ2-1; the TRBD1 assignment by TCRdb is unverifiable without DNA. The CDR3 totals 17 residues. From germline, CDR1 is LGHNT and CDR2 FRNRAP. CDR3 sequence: CASGSPDPVHPYNEQFF. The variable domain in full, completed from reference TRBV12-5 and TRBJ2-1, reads DARVTQTPRHKVTEMGQEVTMRCQPILGHNTVFWYRQTMMQGLELLAYFRNRAPLDDSGMPKDRFSAEMPDATLATLKIQPSEPRDSAVYFCASGSPDPVHPYNEQFFGPGTRLTVL.

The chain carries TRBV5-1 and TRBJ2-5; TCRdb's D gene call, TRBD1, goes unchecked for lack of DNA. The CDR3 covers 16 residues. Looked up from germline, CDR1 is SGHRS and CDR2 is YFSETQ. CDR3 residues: CASSHSPGQAQETQYF.

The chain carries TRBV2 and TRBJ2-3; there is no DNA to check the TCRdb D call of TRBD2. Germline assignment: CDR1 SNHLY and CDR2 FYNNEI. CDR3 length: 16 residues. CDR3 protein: CASRTAGTYLTDTQYF.

The CDR3 region is CRVQDETEAFF. V and J are TRBV29-1 and TRBJ1-1; the TRBD1 assignment by TCRdb is unverifiable without DNA. Germline lookup yields CDR1 SQVTM and CDR2 ANQGSEA. The CDR3 covers 11 residues. The entire variable domain, with the rest obtained from reference TRBV29-1 and TRBJ1-1, is as follows: SAVISQKPSRDICQRGTSLTIQCQVDSQVTMMFWYRQQPGQSLTLIATANQGSEATYESGFVIDKFPISRPNLTFSTLTVSNMSPEDSSIYLCRVQDETEAFFGQGTRLTVV.

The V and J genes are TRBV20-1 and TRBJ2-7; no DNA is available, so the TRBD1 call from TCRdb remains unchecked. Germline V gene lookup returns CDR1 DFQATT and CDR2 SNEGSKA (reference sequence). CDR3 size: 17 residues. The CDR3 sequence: CSAREQPLGVAGYEQYF.

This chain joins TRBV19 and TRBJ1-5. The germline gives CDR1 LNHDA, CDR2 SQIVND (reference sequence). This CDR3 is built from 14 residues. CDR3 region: CASRDRRRNQPQHF.

The chain's CDR3 is CASSSDSGPTDTQYF. The chain employs TRBV7-2 and TRBJ2-3; TCRdb gives TRBD2 as the D gene, but with no DNA this cannot be confirmed. The CDR3 extends over 15 amino acids. Germline V gives CDR1 SGHTA, CDR2 FQGNSA.

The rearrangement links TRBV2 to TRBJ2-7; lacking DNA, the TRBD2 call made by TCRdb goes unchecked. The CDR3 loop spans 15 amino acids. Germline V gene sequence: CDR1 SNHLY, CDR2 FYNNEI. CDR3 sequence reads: CASSVQRGGLYEQYF.

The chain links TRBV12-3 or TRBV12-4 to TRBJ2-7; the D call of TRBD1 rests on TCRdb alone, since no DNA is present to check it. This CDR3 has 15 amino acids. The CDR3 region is CASSHQPGPIVEQYF.

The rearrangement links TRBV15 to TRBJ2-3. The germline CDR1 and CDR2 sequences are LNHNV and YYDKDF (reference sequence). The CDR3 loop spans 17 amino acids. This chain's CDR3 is CATSRVPRTLSTDTQYF.

CDR3 loop: CASSPRLGGTEAFF. The genes are TRBV11-2 and TRBJ1-1; there is no DNA to check the TCRdb D call of TRBD1. Germline V gene sequence: CDR1 SGHAT, CDR2 FQNNGV. The CDR3 has 14 amino acids.

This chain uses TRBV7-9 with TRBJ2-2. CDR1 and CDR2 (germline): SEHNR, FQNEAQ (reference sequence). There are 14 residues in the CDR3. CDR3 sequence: CASAESANTGELFF.

The CDR3 reads CASSHRGRVDNQPQHF. The J gene is TRBJ1-5, the V gene TRBV6-1; TCRdb selects TRBD1, and the lack of DNA leaves this call unchecked. CDR1 and CDR2 (germline): MNHNS, SASEGT. CDR3 length: 16 amino acids.

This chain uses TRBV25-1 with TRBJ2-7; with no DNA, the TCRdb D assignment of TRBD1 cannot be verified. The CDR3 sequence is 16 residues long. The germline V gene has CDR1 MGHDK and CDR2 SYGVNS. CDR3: CASSGAPGQGSYEQYF.

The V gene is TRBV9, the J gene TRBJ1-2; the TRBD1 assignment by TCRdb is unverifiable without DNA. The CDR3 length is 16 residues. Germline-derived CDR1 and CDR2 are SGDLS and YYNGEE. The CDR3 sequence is CASSVGDRGLNYGYTF.

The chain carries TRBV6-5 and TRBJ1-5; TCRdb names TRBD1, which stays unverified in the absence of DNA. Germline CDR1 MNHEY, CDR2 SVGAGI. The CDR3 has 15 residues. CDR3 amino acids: CASSSSGKRNQPQHF.

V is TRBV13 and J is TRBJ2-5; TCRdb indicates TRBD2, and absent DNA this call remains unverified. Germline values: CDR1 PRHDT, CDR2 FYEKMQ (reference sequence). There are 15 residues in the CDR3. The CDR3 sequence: CASSRGLAGKETQYF.

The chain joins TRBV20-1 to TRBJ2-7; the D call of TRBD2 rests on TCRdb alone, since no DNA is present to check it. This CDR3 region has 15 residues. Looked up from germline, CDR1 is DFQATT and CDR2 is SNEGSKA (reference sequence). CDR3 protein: CSASDSPEGSYEQYF.

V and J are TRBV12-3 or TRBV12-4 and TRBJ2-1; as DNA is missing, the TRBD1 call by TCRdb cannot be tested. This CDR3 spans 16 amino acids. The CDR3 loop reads CASSREGQVPGNEQFF.

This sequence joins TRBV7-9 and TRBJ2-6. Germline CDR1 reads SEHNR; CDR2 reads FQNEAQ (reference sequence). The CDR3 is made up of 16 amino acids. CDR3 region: CASSLESPSGANVLTF.

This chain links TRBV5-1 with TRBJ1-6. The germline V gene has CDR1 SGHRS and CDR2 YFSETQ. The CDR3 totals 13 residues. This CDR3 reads CASKRVDNSPLHF.

This chain's CDR3 is CASSNRRGGSQPQHF. This rearrangement joins TRBV12-3 or TRBV12-4 to TRBJ1-5. The CDR3 is 15 residues long.

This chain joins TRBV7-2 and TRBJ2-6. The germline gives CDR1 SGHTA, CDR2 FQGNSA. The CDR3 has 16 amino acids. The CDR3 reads CASSLAHLSGANVLTF.

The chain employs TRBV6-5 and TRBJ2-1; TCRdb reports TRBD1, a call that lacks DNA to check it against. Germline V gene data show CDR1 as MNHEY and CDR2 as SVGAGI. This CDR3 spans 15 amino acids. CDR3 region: CASSLPGRNHNEQFF.

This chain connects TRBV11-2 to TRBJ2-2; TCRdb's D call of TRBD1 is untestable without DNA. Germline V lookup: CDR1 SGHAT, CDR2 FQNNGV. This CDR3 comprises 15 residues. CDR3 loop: CASRKGGGNAGELFF.

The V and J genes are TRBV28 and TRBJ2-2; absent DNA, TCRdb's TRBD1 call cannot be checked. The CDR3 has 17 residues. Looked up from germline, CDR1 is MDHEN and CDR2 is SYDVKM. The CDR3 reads CASSPIRTTGSTGELFF.